The 25 T cell receptor beta chains presented below share a single source sample, sequenced in a study of cytomegalovirus exposure and HLA in healthy donors. Amplification used 60 Vbeta primers and 13 Jbeta primers. TCRdb's copy holds only in-frame clones and misses some; the assay was immunoSEQ multiplex PCR. This repertoire includes about 60,000 clones. Sequenced input: PBMCs. The source is a boy aged 5-17 years in good health and CMV-seronegative.

The chain has TRBV2 and TRBJ2-2; TRBD2 aligns across 11 bases. The CDR3 has 17 amino acids. Trimming at V came to 4 bases and at J to 7 bases, leaving 11 bases not matched to a gene. The germline gives CDR1 SNHLY, CDR2 FYNNEI. CDR3 region: CASSVFSGTSGNGELFF. The CDR3 region has the DNA TGTGCCAGCAGTGTCTTCTCCGGGACTAGCGGTAACGGGGAGCTGTTTTTT.

The rearrangement links TRBV6-5 to TRBJ2-1; TRBD2 is a possible D gene (5 bases). CDR3 length equals 14 residues. Trimming pared 2 bases from V and 4 bases from J, leaving 9 bases between. Germline V lookup: CDR1 MNHEY, CDR2 SVGAGI. The CDR3 loop reads CASSYGSSYNEQFF. The CDR3 DNA sequence: TGTGCCAGCAGTTACGGGAGCAGTTACAATGAGCAGTTCTTC.

The chain carries TRBV6-1 and TRBJ1-5, with 7 bases matching TRBD1. There are 14 residues in the CDR3. J was trimmed by 5 bases and V by 2 bases; bases with no gene match: 3. Germline V gives CDR1 MNHNS, CDR2 SASEGT. CDR3 sequence: CASSESGTDQPQHF. CDR3 nucleotides: TGTGCCAGCAGTGAATCTGGGACAGATCAGCCCCAGCATTTT.

The chain uses TRBV5-6 and TRBJ2-7; 10 bases line up with TRBD1. V dropped 6 bases and J dropped 1; count of bases not matched to a gene: 4. The CDR3 extends over 14 amino acids. The germline V gene encodes CDR1 SGHDT and CDR2 YYEEEE. The CDR3 region is CASTRTGGSYEQYF. Here the CDR3 DNA reads TGTGCCAGCACCCGGACAGGGGGTTCCTACGAGCAGTACTTC.

The gene calls are TRBV6-5 and TRBJ2-1, with D possibly matching TRBD2 (6 bases). Trimming cost V 7 bases and J 6 bases, with 13 bases left between them. From germline, CDR1 is MNHEY and CDR2 SVGAGI. The CDR3 runs to 13 residues. CDR3 nucleotides: TGTGCCAGCATTAGCCCGGGACTCAATGAGCAGTTCTTC. Its protein product is CASISPGLNEQFF.

The CDR3, as DNA: TGTGCCAGCTCACCCGTGAGCGAGATAAATGAGCAGTTCTTC. Translated: CASSPVSEINEQFF. V is TRBV18 and J is TRBJ2-1, with D uncertain. Trimming took 3 bases from V and 7 from J, leaving 13 bases between them. The CDR3 consists of 14 residues. Germline V lookup: CDR1 KGHSH, CDR2 LQKENI.

This chain connects TRBV30 to TRBJ2-7; perhaps TRBD2 as D (6 bases). Trimming cost V 5 bases and J 1 base, with 15 bases left between them. Germline V lookup: CDR1 GTSNPN, CDR2 SVGIG (reference sequence). This CDR3 is 14 amino acids long. The DNA for the CDR3 is TGTGCCTGGGGCGGGGCAGAAGGATCCTACGAGCAGTACTTC. It specifies CAWGGAEGSYEQYF.

V and J are TRBV5-4 and TRBJ2-2; a weak D match, TRBD2 (6 bases). Trimming pared 0 bases from V and 1 base from J, leaving 16 bases between. Germline V lookup: CDR1 SGHNT, CDR2 YYREEE (reference sequence). The CDR3 has 18 residues. CDR3 amino acids: CASSLGGLAGKNTGELFF. The CDR3 bases are TGTGCCAGCAGCTTGGGGGGACTCGCGGGGAAGAACACCGGGGAGCTGTTTTTT.

The CDR3 loop is CASSPAFTGDEQFF. In DNA, the CDR3 is TGTGCCAGCTCACCGGCGTTCACAGGGGACGAGCAGTTCTTC. The chain couples TRBV18 to TRBJ2-1; 7 bases agree with TRBD1. The CDR3 covers 14 residues. CDR1 KGHSH and CDR2 LQKENI come from the germline V gene. V lost 3 bases and J lost 10; bases outside the gene matches: 9.

The chain carries TRBV6-6 and TRBJ2-7; a weak D match, TRBD1 (6 bases). The V and J ends lost 6 bases and 0 bases respectively, with 15 bases between them. Germline loops: CDR1 MNHNY, CDR2 SVGAGI (reference sequence). The CDR3 is 15 residues long. CDR3 bases: TGTGCCAGCAGCTCCAGGGGCCCCAGCTCCTACGAGCAGTACTTC. This translates into CASSSRGPSSYEQYF.

The CDR3 reads CASSLGEGLYEQYF. Written as DNA, the CDR3 is TGTGCCAGCAGCTTAGGGGAGGGACTCTACGAGCAGTACTTC. The chain recombines TRBV7-2 with TRBJ2-7, with 7 bases matching TRBD2. The CDR3 totals 14 residues. The germline V gene has CDR1 SGHTA and CDR2 FQGNSA. J lost 3 bases, V lost 1 base, and 3 bases had no gene match.

Regarding this clone: A junction end diverges from the germline sequence, so it may reflect a read error. The chain joins TRBV4-3 to TRBJ2-7; 16 bases map to TRBD2. This CDR3 has 13 residues. Germline V gene sequence: CDR1 LGHNA, CDR2 YSLEER. In DNA form, the CDR3 reads TGCGCCAGCAGCCTGGGACTAGCGGGAGGGCGGATCTTC. Amino acids: CASSLGLAGGRIF.

This chain joins TRBV18 and TRBJ2-6, with unresolved D. Germline V gene data show CDR1 as KGHSH and CDR2 as LQKENI. The CDR3 is 17 residues long. Trimming took 6 bases from V and 4 from J, leaving 19 bases between them. The CDR3 region is CASSTVQILRGANVLTF. In DNA form, the CDR3 reads TGTGCCAGCTCGACGGTACAGATACTTCGCGGGGCCAACGTCCTGACTTTC.

Worth noting for this clone: The junction does not match germline at one end; this may be a read error. The gene calls are TRBV7-9 and TRBJ2-3, with D tentatively TRBD2 (5 bases). The CDR3 has 13 residues. The germline V gene encodes CDR1 SEHNR and CDR2 FQNEAQ (reference sequence). CDR3 in amino acids: CSSSSNGIDTQYF. CDR3 nucleotide sequence: TGTTCCAGCAGCTCAAACGGGATCGATACGCAGTATTTT.

The chain employs TRBV11-2 and TRBJ2-7, with D hard to call. The CDR3 totals 13 residues. Trimming took off 2 bases at V and 1 base at J, with 6 bases between the two ends. CDR1 is SGHAT and CDR2 is FQNNGV in the germline V gene. In DNA form, the CDR3 reads TGTGCCAGCAGCTTATCCCTATCCTACGAGCAGTACTTC. It encodes CASSLSLSYEQYF.

The J gene is TRBJ1-6, the V gene TRBV9; a possible D gene is TRBD1 (5 bases). The CDR3 sequence is 14 residues long. CDR1 SGDLS and CDR2 YYNGEE come from the germline V gene. V was clipped by 4 bases and J by 10 bases, with 15 bases between them. The CDR3 is CASSQRGDGSPLHF. CDR3 in DNA: TGTGCCAGCAGCCAGCGGGGGGATGGGTCACCCCTCCACTTT.

The chain links TRBV5-1 to TRBJ1-1; D call uncertain. Germline CDR1 SGHRS, CDR2 YFSETQ. The CDR3 contains 15 residues. V was shortened by 7 bases and J by 3 bases, with 19 bases between the two germline ends. Here the CDR3 DNA reads TGCGCCAGCTACGAGCTGGCCCCTGGAGACACTGAAGCTTTCTTT. Translated, it gives CASYELAPGDTEAFF.

V usage is TRBV5-6 and J usage is TRBJ1-1, with a tentative D call TRBD1 (6 bases). With 4 bases removed from V and 0 bases from J, the gap between germline ends came to 13 bases. Per germline, CDR1 SGHDT and CDR2 YYEEEE. This CDR3 is 15 amino acids long. The CDR3 sequence is CASSISGVMNTEAFF. The CDR3 DNA sequence: TGTGCCAGCAGCATATCAGGGGTAATGAACACTGAAGCTTTCTTT. Full variable domain (rest looked up from reference TRBV5-6 and TRBJ1-1): DAGVTQSPTHLIKTRGQQVTLRCSPKSGHDTVSWYQQALGQGPQFIFQYYEEEERQRGNFPDRFSGHQFPNYSSELNVNALLLGDSALYLCASSISGVMNTEAFFGQGTRLTVV.

The chain links TRBV5-6 to TRBJ1-2; tentatively, D is TRBD1 (5 bases). CDR1 and CDR2 from the germline V gene are SGHDT and YYEEEE. V lost 1 base and J lost 4, with 11 bases in between. The CDR3 contains 14 residues. CDR3 loop: CASSLKTASYGYTF. The CDR3 DNA follows: TGTGCCAGCAGCTTGAAGACAGCCTCCTATGGCTACACCTTC.

CDR3 in amino acids: CASRGLAGGVYEQYF. CDR3 sequence (DNA): TGTGCCAGCAGGGGACTAGCGGGAGGGGTCTACGAGCAGTACTTC. The V call is TRBV6-5, the J call TRBJ2-7; TRBD2 aligns across 16 bases. V lost 6 bases to trimming and J lost 3 bases; unmatched junction nucleotides: 2. The germline gives CDR1 MNHEY, CDR2 SVGAGI. This CDR3 has 15 residues.

The rearrangement links TRBV6-5 to TRBJ2-5, with D tentatively TRBD1 (5 bases). The V end lost 5 bases, the J end lost 5 bases, and 9 bases lay between the germline ends. CDR3 length: 12 amino acids. CDR1 MNHEY and CDR2 SVGAGI come from the germline V gene. In DNA form, the CDR3 reads TGTGCCAGCAGTCCCCAGGGTGAGACCCAGTACTTC. Its protein is CASSPQGETQYF.

The rearrangement links TRBV5-8 to TRBJ2-1, with 11 nucleotides matching TRBD1. V lost 1 base, J lost 3 bases, and 6 bases stayed unmatched. CDR3 length: 17 residues. The germline V gene has CDR1 SGHTS and CDR2 YDEGEE. Here the CDR3 reads CASSLRWTGGFYNEQFF. The CDR3 nucleotides read TGTGCCAGCAGCTTGCGATGGACAGGGGGCTTCTACAATGAGCAGTTCTTC.

This sequence joins TRBV19 and TRBJ2-5; D might be TRBD1 (6 bases). CDR3 length equals 13 residues. Deletions cut 7 bases from V and 1 base from J, with 10 bases between. Germline V lookup: CDR1 LNHDA, CDR2 SQIVND (reference sequence). CDR3 bases: TGTGCCAGTACTGAGGACAGCCAAGAGACCCAGTACTTC. It specifies CASTEDSQETQYF.

CDR3 sequence: CASRYSGGLVNEQFF. The CDR3 DNA reads as TGCGCCAGCAGATATAGCGGGGGGCTGGTCAATGAGCAGTTCTTC. This chain uses TRBV5-1 with TRBJ2-1, with 10 bases that match TRBD2. CDR3 length: 15 residues. J lost 6 bases, V lost 5 bases, and 8 bases had no gene match. Per germline, CDR1 SGHRS and CDR2 YFSETQ.

The chain links TRBV13 to TRBJ2-7; 7 positions match TRBD1. The junction had 10 bases not matched to a gene; V was cut back by 5 bases and J by 3 bases. From germline, CDR1 is PRHDT and CDR2 FYEKMQ (reference sequence). The CDR3 has 15 amino acids. CDR3 nucleotides: TGTGCCAGCAGCCTCCGGGACAGAGCTTACTACGAGCAGTACTTC. Translating it yields CASSLRDRAYYEQYF.